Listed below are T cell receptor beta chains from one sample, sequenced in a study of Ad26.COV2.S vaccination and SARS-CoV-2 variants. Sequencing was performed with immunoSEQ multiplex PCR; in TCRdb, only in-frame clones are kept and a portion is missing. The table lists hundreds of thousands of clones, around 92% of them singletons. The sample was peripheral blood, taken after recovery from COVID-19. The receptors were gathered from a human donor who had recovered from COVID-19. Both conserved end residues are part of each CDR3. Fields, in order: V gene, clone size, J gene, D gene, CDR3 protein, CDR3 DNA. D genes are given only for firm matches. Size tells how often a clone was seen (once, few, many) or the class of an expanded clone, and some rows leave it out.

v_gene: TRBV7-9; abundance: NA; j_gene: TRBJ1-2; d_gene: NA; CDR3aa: CASSEGTIFGYTF; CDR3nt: TGTGCCAGCAGCGAAGGGACAATCTTTGGCTACACCTTC
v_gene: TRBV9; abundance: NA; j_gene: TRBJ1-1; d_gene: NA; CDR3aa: CASRSSLQSNTEAFF; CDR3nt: TGTGCCAGCAGGTCATCGCTCCAGTCGAACACTGAAGCTTTCTTT
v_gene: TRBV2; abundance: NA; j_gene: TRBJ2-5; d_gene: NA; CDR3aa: CASSETGETQYF; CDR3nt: TGTGCCAGCAGTGAAACGGGAGAGACCCAGTACTTC
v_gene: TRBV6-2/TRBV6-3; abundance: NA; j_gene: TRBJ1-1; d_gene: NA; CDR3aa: CASSYSGGNTEAFF; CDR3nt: TGTGCCAGCAGTTACTCAGGGGGGAACACTGAAGCTTTCTTT
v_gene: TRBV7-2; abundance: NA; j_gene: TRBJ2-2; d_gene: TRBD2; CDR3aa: CASSSSAGGAGELFF; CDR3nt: TGTGCCAGCAGCTCCTCTGCGGGGGGCGCCGGGGAGCTGTTTTTT
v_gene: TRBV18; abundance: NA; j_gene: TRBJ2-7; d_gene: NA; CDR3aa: CASSPLPSSYEQYF; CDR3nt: TGTGCCAGCTCACCCCTTCCCAGTTCCTACGAGCAGTACTTC
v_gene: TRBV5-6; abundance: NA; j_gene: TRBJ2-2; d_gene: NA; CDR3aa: CASSLARGAGELFF; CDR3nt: TGTGCCAGCAGCTTGGCCAGGGGGGCCGGGGAGCTGTTTTTT
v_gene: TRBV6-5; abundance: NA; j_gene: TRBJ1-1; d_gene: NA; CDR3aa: CASSYGAGTEAFF; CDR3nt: TGTGCCAGCAGTTACGGCGCAGGGACTGAAGCTTTCTTT
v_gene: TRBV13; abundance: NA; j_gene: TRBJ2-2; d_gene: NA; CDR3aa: CASSSRGGVGELFF; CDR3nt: TGTGCCAGCAGCTCCCGAGGAGGGGTCGGGGAGCTGTTTTTT
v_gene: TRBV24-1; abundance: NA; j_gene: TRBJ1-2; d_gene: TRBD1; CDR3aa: CATSDQDRGYGYTF; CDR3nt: TGTGCCACCAGTGACCAAGACAGGGGCTATGGCTACACCTTC
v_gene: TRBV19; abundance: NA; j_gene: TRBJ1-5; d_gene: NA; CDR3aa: CASSIGHLDSNQPQHF; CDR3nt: TGTGCCAGTAGTATCGGACATTTAGATAGCAATCAGCCCCAGCATTTT
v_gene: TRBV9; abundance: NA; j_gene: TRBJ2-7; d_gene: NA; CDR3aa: CASSVDGFPSYEQYF; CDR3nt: TGTGCCAGCAGCGTAGACGGCTTCCCATCCTACGAGCAGTACTTC
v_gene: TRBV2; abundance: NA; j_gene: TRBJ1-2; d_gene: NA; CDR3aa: CASSNQRTANGYTF; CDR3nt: TGTGCCAGCAGTAACCAGAGGACAGCCAACGGCTACACCTTC
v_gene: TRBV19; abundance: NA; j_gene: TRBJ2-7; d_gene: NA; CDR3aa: CASSIGQYYEQYF; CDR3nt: TGTGCCAGTAGTATAGGCCAGTACTACGAGCAGTACTTC
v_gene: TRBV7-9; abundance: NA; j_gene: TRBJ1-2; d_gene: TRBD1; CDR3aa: CASSSHRGSHGYTF; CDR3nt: TGTGCCAGCAGCTCACACAGGGGCAGCCATGGCTACACCTTC
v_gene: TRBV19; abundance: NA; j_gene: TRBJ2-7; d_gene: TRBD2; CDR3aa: CVPTNNTSVCEQYF; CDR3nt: TGTGTGCCAACGAATAATACTAGCGTCTGCGAGCAGTACTTC
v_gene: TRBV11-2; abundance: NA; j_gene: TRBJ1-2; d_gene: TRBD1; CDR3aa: CASSFLKTGALNYGYTF; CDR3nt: TGTGCCAGCAGCTTCTTGAAAACAGGGGCCCTTAACTATGGCTACACCTTC
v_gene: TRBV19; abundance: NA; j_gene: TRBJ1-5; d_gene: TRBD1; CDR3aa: CACSPRTGNQPQHF; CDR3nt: TGTGCCTGCTCCCCCCGGACAGGGAATCAGCCCCAGCATTTT
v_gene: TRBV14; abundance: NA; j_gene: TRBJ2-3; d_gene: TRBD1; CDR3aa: CASSRTTPGQGLTDTQYF; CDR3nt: TGTGCCAGCAGCCGCACAACACCGGGACAGGGGCTCACAGATACGCAGTATTTT
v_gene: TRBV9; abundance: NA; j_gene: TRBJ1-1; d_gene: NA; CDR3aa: CASSETVGIGNTEAFF; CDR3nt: TGTGCCAGCAGCGAGACAGTGGGTATTGGGAACACTGAAGCTTTCTTT
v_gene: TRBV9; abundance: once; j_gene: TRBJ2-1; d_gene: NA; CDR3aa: CASSVGVGALSSYNEQFF; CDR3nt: TGTGCCAGCAGCGTAGGAGTGGGGGCCTTGAGCTCCTACAATGAGCAGTTCTTC
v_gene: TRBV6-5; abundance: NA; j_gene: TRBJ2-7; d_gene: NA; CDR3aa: CASSSPLGRLPYEQYF; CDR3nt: TGTGCCAGCAGTTCACCCCTGGGGAGACTCCCCTACGAGCAGTACTTC
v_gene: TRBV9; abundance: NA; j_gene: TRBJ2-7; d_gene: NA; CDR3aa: CASSVRSPSYF; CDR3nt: TGTGCCAGCAGCGTACGGTCACCCTCGTACTTC
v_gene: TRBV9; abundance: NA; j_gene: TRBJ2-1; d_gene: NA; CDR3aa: CASSGAVGSSYNEQFF; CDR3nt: TGTGCCAGCAGTGGGGCAGTGGGTAGCTCCTACAATGAGCAGTTCTTC
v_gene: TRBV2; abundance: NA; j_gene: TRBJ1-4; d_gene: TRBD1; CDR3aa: CASSPGTGIEKLFF; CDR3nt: TGTGCCAGCAGCCCCGGGACAGGGATTGAAAAACTGTTTTTT
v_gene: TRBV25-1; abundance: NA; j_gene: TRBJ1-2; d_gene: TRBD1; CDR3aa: CASSGRGRNYGYTF; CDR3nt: TGTGCCAGCAGTGGCAGGGGGAGGAACTATGGCTACACCTTC
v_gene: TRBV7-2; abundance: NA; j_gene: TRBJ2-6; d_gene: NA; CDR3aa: CASRQGSGANVLTF; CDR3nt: TGTGCCAGCAGGCAGGGGTCTGGGGCCAACGTCCTGACTTTC
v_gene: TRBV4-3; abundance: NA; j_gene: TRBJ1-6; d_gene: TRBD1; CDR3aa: CASSQDPQGSSYNSPLHF; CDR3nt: TGCGCCAGCAGCCAAGATCCACAGGGGAGCTCCTATAATTCACCCCTCCACTTT
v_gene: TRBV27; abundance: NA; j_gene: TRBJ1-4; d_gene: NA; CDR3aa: CASSLFWGEKLFF; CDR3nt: TGTGCCAGCAGTTTATTTTGGGGTGAAAAACTGTTTTTT
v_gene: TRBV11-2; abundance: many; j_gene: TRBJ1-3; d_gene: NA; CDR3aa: CASSSVVSGNTIYF; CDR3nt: TGTGCCAGCAGCTCTGTGGTCTCTGGAAACACCATATATTTT
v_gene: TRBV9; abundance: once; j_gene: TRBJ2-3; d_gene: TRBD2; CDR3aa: CASSVTSGPSPQYF; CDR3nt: TGTGCCAGCAGCGTTACTAGCGGGCCCTCGCCGCAGTATTTT
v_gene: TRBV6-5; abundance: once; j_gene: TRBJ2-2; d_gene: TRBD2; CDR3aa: CASTPGGQNTGELFF; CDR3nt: TGTGCCAGCACCCCGGGGGGGCAGAACACCGGGGAGCTGTTTTTT
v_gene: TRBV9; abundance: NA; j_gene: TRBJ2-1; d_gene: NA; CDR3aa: CASSVGGYEQFF; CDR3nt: TGTGCCAGCAGCGTAGGGGGCTATGAGCAGTTCTTC
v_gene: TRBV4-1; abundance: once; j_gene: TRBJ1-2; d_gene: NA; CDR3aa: CASRQAGSANYGYTF; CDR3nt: TGCGCCAGCCGCCAAGCAGGCTCCGCTAACTATGGCTACACCTTC
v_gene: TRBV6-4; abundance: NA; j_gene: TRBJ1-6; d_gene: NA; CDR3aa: CASSATANNSPLHF; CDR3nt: TGTGCCAGCAGTGCGACAGCGAATAATTCACCCCTCCACTTT
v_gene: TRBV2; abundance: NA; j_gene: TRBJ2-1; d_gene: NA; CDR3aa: CASSEVGGVYTEQFF; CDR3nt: TGTGCCAGCAGTGAGGTCGGGGGAGTTTACACTGAGCAGTTCTTC
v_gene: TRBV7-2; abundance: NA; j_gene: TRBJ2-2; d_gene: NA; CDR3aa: CASSHRRANTGELFF; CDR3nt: TGTGCCAGCAGCCACCGACGGGCGAACACCGGGGAGCTGTTTTTT
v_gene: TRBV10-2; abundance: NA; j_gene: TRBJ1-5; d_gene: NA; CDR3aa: CASSESQGRIQPQHF; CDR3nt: TGCGCCAGCAGTGAGTCCCAGGGGCGCATTCAGCCCCAGCATTTT
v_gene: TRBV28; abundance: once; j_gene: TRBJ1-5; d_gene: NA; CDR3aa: CASSLSIIGGRDSNQPQHF; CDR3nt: TGTGCCAGCAGTTTATCTATTATCGGTGGCAGGGATAGCAATCAGCCCCAGCATTTT
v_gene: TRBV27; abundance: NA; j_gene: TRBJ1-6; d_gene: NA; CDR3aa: CASSSDSPSSYNSPLHF; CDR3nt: TGTGCCAGCAGTTCCGACAGTCCAAGCTCCTATAATTCACCCCTCCACTTT
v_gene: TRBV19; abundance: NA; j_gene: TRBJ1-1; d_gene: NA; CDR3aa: CASSIPAWKRGEAFF; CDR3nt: TGTGCCAGTAGTATTCCCGCATGGAAACGGGGGGAAGCTTTCTTT
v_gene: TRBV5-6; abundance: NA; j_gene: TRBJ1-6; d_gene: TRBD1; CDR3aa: CASSLLDRSPNSPLHF; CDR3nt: TGTGCCAGCAGCTTGTTGGACAGGTCCCCGAATTCACCCCTCCACTTT